This T cell receptor (beta chain) was retrieved from a study of molecular identifiers for immune sequencing clone quantification (dated by TCRdb to the late 2010s). Some background on the complete study: For a replicate experiment, RNA from around 20,000 or 99,000 naive CD8 T cells was divided into five aliquots, of which four were sequenced. This methods study benchmarked molecular-identifier clustering-based TCR repertoire sequencing (MIDCIRS) and TCR RNA copy counting, using CD8 T cells to do so.

This clonotype showed up many times. Its antigen has not been determined. Qualities for individual bases were not recorded, and no much larger clone is one base off. Libraries of naive CD8 T cells were built from anywhere between roughly 20,000 and 1,100,000 sorted cells, with 10%, 30% or 50% of the purified RNA used. Naive CD8 T cells, defined as CD8+CD4-CCR7+CD45RA+, were FACS-sorted into RLT Plus buffer on a BD FACSAria II. Detection sensitivity was tested by spiking Jurkat RNA equal to around 11 TCR copies' worth into samples containing roughly 19,000-1,100,000 naive CD8 T cells. CD8 T cells were enriched using RosetteSep CD8+ T Cell Enrichment Cocktail and Ficoll-Paque, and the enriched cells then underwent ACK red cell lysis. V is shortened by 6 bases, J by 0 bases, and the region joining them spans 6 bases. Including cysteine and phenylalanine, the CDR3 has 12 amino acids. This entry keeps only the CDR3 DNA: 36 bases, framed from base 1. Per the germline V gene (reference sequence), MNHEY is the CDR1 and SMNVEV is the CDR2.

Preparation of the library involved PCR. The sequencer was a NextSeq 500. Preparation of bulk TCR libraries followed a previously described approach, with the TCR primers listed in Table S5. The Qiagen AllPrep DNA/RNA kit was used to purify total RNA. Before any analysis, reads coming from multiple sequencing runs of the same library were combined into one pool. In the source study's methods: Reads were retained only if their TCR constant sequence matched exactly, and those retained reads were trimmed to 150 nt and grouped according to their 12-nt molecular barcodes. Within each barcode group, reads were sub-clustered at a 15% Levenshtein threshold, and quality-weighted consensus sequences were built per RNA molecule. Non-functional sequences were filtered out, along with any lower-count sequence sitting one edit away from another sequence. Barcode sub-clusters with fewer than 20% of the maximum read count were removed, based on fitting two negative binomial distributions. Using fastp at Q25 and MiXCR, TCRdb reprocessed the public reads and kept productive beta chains. Rows with a matching CDR3 protein are joined into one entry that keeps the most common DNA and genes. The V and J calls were determined by TCRdb, not by the authors. The sample table holds under 600,000 distinct CDR3 sequences, of which about a quarter were seen once. Of the sample, around 0.78% is held by the ten largest clones.

The study at large found these results: Clones above 20 RNA copies held over 99% of molecules in CMV-specific effector cells but under 1% in naive cells. Even against a background of about a million naive CD8 T cells, spiked-in Jurkat TCR RNA amounting to a single cell's worth was reported to be detectable. Roughly 3 recovered TCR RNA copies per cell were obtained by modeling, versus approximately 9 by digital PCR, implying a capture efficiency of roughly 32%. When barcode sub-clustering was omitted, TCR diversity was inflated by chimeric consensus sequences, with chimeras reaching as high as 47%. The naive libraries included spiked-in Jurkat TCR RNA (around 9 copies' worth), and this RNA is not part of the donor repertoire. Identical TCR molecules sharing a barcode could cause highly expanded clone sizes to be underestimated.

The TCR was taken from a human donor in good health. Some libraries in this study had Jurkat cell RNA spiked in. This receptor chain uses TRBV27 and TRBJ2-7, with an unclear D gene assignment. The sample consisted of naive CD8+ T cells from blood, with Jurkat cell RNA spiked in. The sample's cell subset or site label is to be understood as: FACS-sorted CD8+CD4-CCR7+CD45RA+ naive T cells. This receptor has the CDR3 CASRGISYEQYF. Read as DNA, the sequence is TGTGCCAGCAGAGGAATCTCCTACGAGCAGTACTTC.